This entry lists 20 T cell receptor beta chains sequenced from one sample in a study of cytomegalovirus exposure and HLA in healthy donors. Researchers ran the PCR with 60 Vbeta and 13 Jbeta primers. Profiling relied on immunoSEQ multiplex PCR, and the TCRdb table lists in-frame clones only, not all of them. The data contain 99,000 or so clones, more than 65% of them singletons. The sequencing input was PBMCs. The receptor source for this set is a man aged 25-45 years in good health and CMV-seronegative.

The chain carries TRBV29-1 and TRBJ2-1; tentative D call: TRBD2 (6 bases). Looked up from germline, CDR1 is SQVTM and CDR2 is ANQGSEA. CDR3 length: 12 amino acids. Trimming pared 5 bases from V and 8 bases from J, leaving 13 bases between. Written as DNA, the CDR3 is TGCAGCGTTAGACTAGACCCGCATGAGCAGTTCTTC. This sequence encodes CSVRLDPHEQFF.

V and J are TRBV6-5 and TRBJ1-5; D may be TRBD1 (5 bases). Looked up from germline, CDR1 is MNHEY and CDR2 is SVGAGI. The CDR3 has 15 amino acids. Trimming took 4 bases from V and 5 from J, leaving 15 bases between them. The CDR3 here is CASSSTAFRDQPQHF. The CDR3 coding sequence is TGTGCCAGCAGTTCGACAGCTTTTAGGGATCAGCCCCAGCATTTT.

The rearrangement links TRBV15 to TRBJ2-4; D possibly corresponds to TRBD1 (5 bases). The V and J ends lost 1 base and 5 bases respectively, with 9 bases between them. CDR1 is LNHNV, CDR2 YYDKDF, per germline (reference sequence). The CDR3 runs 14 residues. The CDR3 region has the DNA TGTGCCACCAGCAGAGGTCAGGGTCAAAACATTCAGTACTTC. The encoded protein is CATSRGQGQNIQYF.

This clone was counted once. The chain couples TRBV6-5 to TRBJ2-7; 7 bases are shared with TRBD2. Germline values: CDR1 MNHEY, CDR2 SVGAGI. The CDR3 covers 15 residues. V trimming: 2 bases; J trimming: 2 bases; junction bases outside the gene matches: 6. The CDR3 reads CASSYRGSDPYEQYF. The DNA for the CDR3 is TGTGCCAGCAGTTACCGCGGGAGTGATCCCTACGAGCAGTACTTC.

The chain uses TRBV12-5 and TRBJ1-5, with D possibly matching TRBD1 (6 bases). V gave up 5 bases and J gave up 5 bases, with 7 bases separating them. CDR3 length: 12 amino acids. Germline loops: CDR1 LGHNT, CDR2 FRNRAP. The CDR3 bases are TGTGCTAGTGGTGCAGGGGATCAGCCCCAGCATTTT. It yields the protein CASGAGDQPQHF.

The rearrangement joins TRBV25-1 to TRBJ2-3, with D possibly being TRBD2 (6 bases). CDR3 length: 14 amino acids. V was pared by 3 bases and J by 6 bases, with 13 bases between. Germline V gene lookup returns CDR1 MGHDK and CDR2 SYGVNS. The CDR3 region is CASSDRGSLDTQYF. The CDR3 bases are TGTGCCAGCAGTGACCGGGGGAGTCTCGATACGCAGTATTTT.

V gene TRBV9 combines with J gene TRBJ2-7; D possibly corresponds to TRBD1 (5 bases). Germline assignment: CDR1 SGDLS and CDR2 YYNGEE. CDR3 size: 15 residues. V was shortened by 0 bases and J by 6 bases, with 16 bases between the two germline ends. The CDR3 reads CASSVAQGAGSEQYF. For the CDR3, the DNA is TGTGCCAGCAGCGTAGCACAAGGGGCAGGGTCCGAGCAGTACTTC.

The chain recombines TRBV7-8 with TRBJ2-2; maybe TRBD2 (5 bases). The CDR3 is made up of 15 amino acids. V shed 11 bases and J shed 5 bases, with 21 bases lying between them. The V gene's germline CDR1 is SGHVS and CDR2 FQNEAQ. CDR3 amino acids: CAGEYEGLGTGELFF. The CDR3 region has the DNA TGTGCCGGAGAGTATGAGGGATTGGGGACCGGGGAGCTGTTTTTT.

This chain uses TRBV5-1 with TRBJ1-4; TRBD1 might be the D (5 bases). Trimming took off 0 bases at V and 2 bases at J, with 8 bases between the two ends. CDR1 is SGHRS, CDR2 YFSETQ, per germline. The CDR3 totals 15 residues. CDR3 protein: CASSLGGLTNEKLFF. CDR3 bases: TGCGCCAGCAGCTTGGGGGGCCTTACTAATGAAAAACTGTTTTTT.

This rearrangement joins TRBV21-1 to TRBJ1-1; the listed D gene, TRBD1, was not tested against the DNA. TRBV21-1 is shown as a pseudogene. This CDR3 region has 16 residues. CDR3 loop: CASRILRQGKNTEAFF. CDR3 sequence (DNA): TGTGCCAGCAGAATCCTCCGACAGGGCAAGAACACTGAAGCTTTCTTT.

The CDR3 sequence: CASSRGLTGVKETQYF. In nucleotides, the CDR3 is TGTGCCAGCAGCAGGGGGTTGACAGGGGTGAAAGAGACCCAGTACTTC. The rearrangement links TRBV7-9 to TRBJ2-5; 8 bases align to TRBD1. The CDR3 length is 16 residues. Germline V gene sequence: CDR1 SEHNR, CDR2 FQNEAQ (reference sequence). The J segment lost 3 bases and the V segment lost 5 bases, leaving 11 bases of the junction unmatched.

This clone turned up a few times. The chain uses TRBV18 and TRBJ1-1, with 7 positions matching TRBD1. Looked up from germline, CDR1 is KGHSH and CDR2 is LQKENI. J was trimmed by 5 bases and V by 3 bases; bases with no gene match: 15. This CDR3 is 17 amino acids long. In nucleotides, the CDR3 is TGTGCCAGCTCACCCCTTAATGTCGGACAGGCAATGACTGAAGCTTTCTTT. Translation gives CASSPLNVGQAMTEAFF.

V and J are TRBV28 and TRBJ1-2; D is perhaps TRBD1 (5 bases). The CDR3 extends over 15 amino acids. Trimming removed 3 bases at V and 0 bases at J, with 11 bases between. Germline-derived CDR1 and CDR2 are MDHEN and SYDVKM. CDR3 nucleotide sequence: TGTGCCAGCAGTTTCCGTGACAGAGCTAACTATGGCTACACCTTC. Protein sequence: CASSFRDRANYGYTF.

The rearrangement links TRBV5-4 to TRBJ2-2; 9 positions match TRBD2. The CDR3 covers 16 residues. V shed 3 bases and J 1 base; nucleotides not matched to a gene: 4. Germline V gives CDR1 SGHNT, CDR2 YYREEE (reference sequence). CDR3 loop: CASSSRTSVNTGELFF. CDR3 DNA: TGTGCCAGCAGCTCACGGACTAGCGTGAACACCGGGGAGCTGTTTTTT.

Points on this clone: Other nucleotide sequences in the sample specify the same CDR3. Written as DNA, the CDR3 is TGTGCCAGCAGCGTAGGGACTAGCTACAATGAGCAGTTCTTC. Protein: CASSVGTSYNEQFF. V is TRBV9 and J is TRBJ2-1; 7 bases map to TRBD2. The trim removed 0 bases at V and 3 bases at J, leaving 0 bases unmatched. This CDR3 is 14 amino acids long. Germline V gives CDR1 SGDLS, CDR2 YYNGEE.

The V gene is TRBV11-2, the J gene TRBJ2-7, with 8 positions matching TRBD2. CDR3 length: 14 amino acids. Per the germline V gene, CDR1 is SGHAT and CDR2 is FQNNGV. V shed 3 bases and J 3 bases; nucleotides not matched to a gene: 4. The CDR3 spells CASSFSTSGYEQYF. Written as DNA, the CDR3 is TGTGCCAGCAGCTTTTCAACTAGCGGCTACGAGCAGTACTTC.

The count of this clone is one. The chain couples TRBV18 to TRBJ2-7, with TRBD1 as a possible D gene (6 bases). The CDR3 is made up of 15 amino acids. Trimming cost V 3 bases and J 2 bases, with 14 bases left between them. Germline V lookup: CDR1 KGHSH, CDR2 LQKENI. The CDR3: CASSPGQLGTYEQYF. CDR3 DNA sequence: TGTGCCAGCTCACCCGGACAGCTCGGGACCTACGAGCAGTACTTC.

The chain couples TRBV27 to TRBJ2-5; D perhaps matches TRBD2 (6 bases). Matching the DNA end better, TRBJ2-7 makes the J call doubtful. Germline assignment: CDR1 MNHEY and CDR2 SMNVEV (reference sequence). This CDR3 has 16 residues. CDR3 in DNA: TGTGCCAGCAGCGACCCCTCCGCGGGGTTTTTCTACGAGCAGTACTTC. Its translation: CASSDPSAGFFYEQYF.

V gene TRBV6-6 combines with J gene TRBJ1-5, with 8 nucleotides matching TRBD1. Trimming cost V 6 bases and J 1 base; bases outside gene matches: 5. CDR3 length: 15 amino acids. CDR1 MNHNY and CDR2 SVGAGI come from the germline V gene (reference sequence). For the CDR3, the DNA is TGTGCCAGCAGCAGGACAGGGAGAAGCAATCAGCCCCAGCATTTT. The encoded protein is CASSRTGRSNQPQHF.

V and J are TRBV9 and TRBJ2-3, with unresolved D. The CDR3 loop spans 15 amino acids. Germline V gene lookup returns CDR1 SGDLS and CDR2 YYNGEE. Trimming removed 3 bases at V and 0 bases at J, with 11 bases between. The CDR3 nucleotides read TGTGCCAGCAGCGGCTCATACGGTAGCACAGATACGCAGTATTTT. Translation gives CASSGSYGSTDTQYF. The variable domain in full, with the rest retrieved from reference TRBV9 and TRBJ2-3, is DSGVTQTPKHLITATGQRVTLRCSPRSGDLSVYWYQQSLDQGLQFLIQYYNGEERAKGNILERFSAQQFPDLHSELNLSSLELGDSALYFCASSGSYGSTDTQYFGPGTRLTVL.